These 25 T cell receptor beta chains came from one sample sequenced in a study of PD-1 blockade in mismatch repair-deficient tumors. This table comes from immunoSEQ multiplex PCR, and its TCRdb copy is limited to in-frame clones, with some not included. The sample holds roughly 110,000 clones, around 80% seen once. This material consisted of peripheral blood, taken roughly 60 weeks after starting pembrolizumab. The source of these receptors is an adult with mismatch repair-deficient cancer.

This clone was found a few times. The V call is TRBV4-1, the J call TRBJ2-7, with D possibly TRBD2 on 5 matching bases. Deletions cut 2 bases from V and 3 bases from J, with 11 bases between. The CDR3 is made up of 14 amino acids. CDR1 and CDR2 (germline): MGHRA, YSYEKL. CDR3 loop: CASSQIGVDYEQYF. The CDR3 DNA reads TGCGCCAGCAGCCAAATCGGGGTAGACTACGAGCAGTACTTC.

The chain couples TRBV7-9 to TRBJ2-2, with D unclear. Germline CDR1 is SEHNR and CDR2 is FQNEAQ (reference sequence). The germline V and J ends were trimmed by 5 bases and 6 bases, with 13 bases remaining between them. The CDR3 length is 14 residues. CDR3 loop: CASSQYLDSGELFF. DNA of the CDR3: TGTGCCAGCAGCCAGTATCTAGACTCCGGGGAGCTGTTTTTT.

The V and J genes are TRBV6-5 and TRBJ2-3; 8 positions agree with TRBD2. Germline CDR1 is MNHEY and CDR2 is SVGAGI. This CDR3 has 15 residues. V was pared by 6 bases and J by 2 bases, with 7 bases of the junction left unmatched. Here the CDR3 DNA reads TGTGCCAGCAGCCCCCCCGGGAGGGCCACAGATACGCAGTATTTT. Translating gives CASSPPGRATDTQYF.

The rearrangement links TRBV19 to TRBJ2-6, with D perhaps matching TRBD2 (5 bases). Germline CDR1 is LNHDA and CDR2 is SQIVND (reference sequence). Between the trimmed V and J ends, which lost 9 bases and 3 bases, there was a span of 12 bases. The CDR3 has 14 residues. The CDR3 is CASRRGYGANVLTF. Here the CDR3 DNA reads TGTGCCAGCCGTCGGGGTTATGGGGCCAACGTCCTGACTTTC.

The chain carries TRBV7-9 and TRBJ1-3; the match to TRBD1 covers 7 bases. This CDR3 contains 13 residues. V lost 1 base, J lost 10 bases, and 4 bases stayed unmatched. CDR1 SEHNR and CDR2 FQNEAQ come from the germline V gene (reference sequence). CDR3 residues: CASSLEDRRTIYF. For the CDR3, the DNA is TGTGCCAGCAGCTTAGAGGACAGGCGGACCATATATTTT.

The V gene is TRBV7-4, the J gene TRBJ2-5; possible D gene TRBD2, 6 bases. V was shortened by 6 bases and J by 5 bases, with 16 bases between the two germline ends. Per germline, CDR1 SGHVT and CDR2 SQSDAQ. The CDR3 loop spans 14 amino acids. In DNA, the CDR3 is TGTGCCAGCAGACCGGGACCCCGGGGGGAGACCCAGTACTTC. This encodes CASRPGPRGETQYF. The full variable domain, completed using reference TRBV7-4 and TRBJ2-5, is GAGVSQSPRYKVAKRGRDVALRCDSISGHVTLYWYRQTLGQGSEVLTYSQSDAQRDKSGRPSGRFSAERPERSVSTLKIQRTEQGDSAVYLCASRPGPRGETQYFGPGTRLLVL.

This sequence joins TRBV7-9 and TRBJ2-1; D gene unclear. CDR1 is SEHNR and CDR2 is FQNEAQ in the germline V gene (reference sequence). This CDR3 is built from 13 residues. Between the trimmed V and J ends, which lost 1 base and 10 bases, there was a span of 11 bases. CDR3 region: CASSLGLLPEQFF. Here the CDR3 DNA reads TGTGCCAGCAGCTTAGGACTCCTCCCCGAGCAGTTCTTC. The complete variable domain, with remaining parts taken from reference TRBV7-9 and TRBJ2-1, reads DTGVSQNPRHKITKRGQNVTFRCDPISEHNRLYWYRQTLGQGPEFLTYFQNEAQLEKSRLLSDRFSAERPKGSFSTLEIQRTEQGDSAMYLCASSLGLLPEQFFGPGTRLTVL.

CDR3 coding DNA: TGCGCCAGCAGCCAGATGAGGACAGGGGGGGTTCATGAAAAACTGTTTTTT. Residues: CASSQMRTGGVHEKLFF. The chain recombines TRBV4-3 with TRBJ1-4; 10 nucleotides agree with TRBD1. The trim removed 3 bases at V and 6 bases at J, leaving 10 bases unmatched. The CDR3 extends over 17 amino acids. Germline V lookup: CDR1 LGHNA, CDR2 YSLEER.

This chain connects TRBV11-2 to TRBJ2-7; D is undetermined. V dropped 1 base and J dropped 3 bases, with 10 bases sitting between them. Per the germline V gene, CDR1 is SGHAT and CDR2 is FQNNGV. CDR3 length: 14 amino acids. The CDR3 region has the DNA TGTGCCAGCAGCTTAGGAGATTCGGGCTACGAGCAGTACTTC. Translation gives CASSLGDSGYEQYF.

The CDR3 DNA reads TGTGCCAGCTCACCCTCGGGGACCCCGCCCCAGCATTTT. It encodes CASSPSGTPPQHF. V gene TRBV18 combines with J gene TRBJ1-5, with D possibly matching TRBD1 (5 bases). The CDR3 totals 13 residues. Per the germline V gene, CDR1 is KGHSH and CDR2 is LQKENI. Trimming removed 3 bases from V and 9 bases from J, with 12 bases in between.

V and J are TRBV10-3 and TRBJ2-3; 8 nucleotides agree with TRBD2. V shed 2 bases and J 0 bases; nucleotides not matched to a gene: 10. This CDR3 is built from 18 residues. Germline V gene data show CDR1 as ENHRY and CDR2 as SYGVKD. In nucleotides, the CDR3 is TGTGCCATCAGTGAGGGATTAGCGGGAAAGAGTAGCACAGATACGCAGTATTTT. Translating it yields CAISEGLAGKSSTDTQYF.

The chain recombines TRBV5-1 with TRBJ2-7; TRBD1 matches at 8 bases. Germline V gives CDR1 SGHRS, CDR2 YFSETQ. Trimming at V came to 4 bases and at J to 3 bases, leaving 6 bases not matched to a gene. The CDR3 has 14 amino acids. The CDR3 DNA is TGCGCCAGCAGCACCTCGACAGGGGTCTACGAGCAGTACTTC. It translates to CASSTSTGVYEQYF.

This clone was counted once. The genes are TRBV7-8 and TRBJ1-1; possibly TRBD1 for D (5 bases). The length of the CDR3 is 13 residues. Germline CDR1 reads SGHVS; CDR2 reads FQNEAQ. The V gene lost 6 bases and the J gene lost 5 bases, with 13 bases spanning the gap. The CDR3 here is CASRRGRGTEAFF. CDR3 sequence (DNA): TGTGCCAGCAGAAGGGGCCGGGGGACTGAAGCTTTCTTT.

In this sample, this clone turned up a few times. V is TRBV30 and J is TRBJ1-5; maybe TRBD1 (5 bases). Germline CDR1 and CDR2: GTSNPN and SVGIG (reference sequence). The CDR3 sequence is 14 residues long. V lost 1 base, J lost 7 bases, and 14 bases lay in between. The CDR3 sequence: CAWSGLSGEQPQHF. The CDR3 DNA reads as TGTGCCTGGAGTGGTCTGTCGGGGGAGCAGCCCCAGCATTTT.

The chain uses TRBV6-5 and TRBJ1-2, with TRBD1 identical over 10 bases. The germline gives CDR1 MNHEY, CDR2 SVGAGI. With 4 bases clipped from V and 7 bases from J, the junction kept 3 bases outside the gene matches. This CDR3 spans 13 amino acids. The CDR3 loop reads CASSSGTGVGYTF. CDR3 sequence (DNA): TGTGCCAGCAGTTCCGGGACAGGGGTTGGCTACACCTTC.

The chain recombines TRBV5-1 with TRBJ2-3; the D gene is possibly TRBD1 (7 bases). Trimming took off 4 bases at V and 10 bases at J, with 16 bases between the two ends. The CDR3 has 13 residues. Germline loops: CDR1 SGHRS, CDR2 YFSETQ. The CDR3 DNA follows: TGCGCCAGCAGCGTTGACAGGGCGGGGTCGCAGTATTTT. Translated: CASSVDRAGSQYF.

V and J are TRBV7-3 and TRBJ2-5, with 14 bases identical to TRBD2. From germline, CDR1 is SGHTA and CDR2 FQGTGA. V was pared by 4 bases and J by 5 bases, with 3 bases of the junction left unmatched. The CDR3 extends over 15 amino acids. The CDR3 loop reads CASSSGTSGSETQYF. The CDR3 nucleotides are TGTGCCAGCAGCTCAGGGACTAGCGGGAGTGAGACCCAGTACTTC.

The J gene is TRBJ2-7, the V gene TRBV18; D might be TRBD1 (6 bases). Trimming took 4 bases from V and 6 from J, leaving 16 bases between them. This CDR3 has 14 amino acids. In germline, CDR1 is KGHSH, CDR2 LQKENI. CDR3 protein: CASSHGTRGSEQYF. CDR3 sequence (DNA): TGTGCCAGCTCACATGGGACACGGGGTTCCGAGCAGTACTTC.

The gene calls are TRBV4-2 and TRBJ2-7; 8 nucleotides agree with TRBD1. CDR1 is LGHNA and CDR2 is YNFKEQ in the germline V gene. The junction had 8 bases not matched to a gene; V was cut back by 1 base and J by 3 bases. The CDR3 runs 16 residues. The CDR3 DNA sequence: TGTGCCAGCAGCCAAGCAACAGGGGGGAATCTCTACGAGCAGTACTTC. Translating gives CASSQATGGNLYEQYF.

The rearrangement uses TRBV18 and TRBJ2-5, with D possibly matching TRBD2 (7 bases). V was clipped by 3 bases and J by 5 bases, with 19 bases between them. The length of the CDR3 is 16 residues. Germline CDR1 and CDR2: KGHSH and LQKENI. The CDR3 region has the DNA TGTGCCAGCTCACCTCCCAGCGGGACACCTAGGGAGACCCAGTACTTC. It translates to CASSPPSGTPRETQYF.

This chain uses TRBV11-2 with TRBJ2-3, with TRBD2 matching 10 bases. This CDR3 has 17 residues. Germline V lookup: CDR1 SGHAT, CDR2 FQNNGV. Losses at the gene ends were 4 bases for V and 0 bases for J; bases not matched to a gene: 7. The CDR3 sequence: CASSSPTSGSSTDTQYF. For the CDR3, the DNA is TGTGCCAGCAGCTCCCCGACTAGCGGGTCTAGCACAGATACGCAGTATTTT.

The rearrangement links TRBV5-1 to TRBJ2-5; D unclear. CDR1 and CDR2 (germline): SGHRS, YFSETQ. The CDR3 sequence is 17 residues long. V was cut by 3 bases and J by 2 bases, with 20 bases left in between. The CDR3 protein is CASSSKPVENFQETQYF. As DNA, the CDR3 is TGCGCCAGCAGCTCTAAGCCAGTGGAGAACTTTCAAGAGACCCAGTACTTC.

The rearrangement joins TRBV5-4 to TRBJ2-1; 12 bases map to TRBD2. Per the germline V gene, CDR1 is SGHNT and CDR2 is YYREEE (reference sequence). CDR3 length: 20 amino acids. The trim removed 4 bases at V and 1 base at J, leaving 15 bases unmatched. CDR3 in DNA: TGTGCCAGCAGCAGCAACAGACTAGCGGGAGATCCTTTATCCTACAATGAGCAGTTCTTC. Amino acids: CASSSNRLAGDPLSYNEQFF.

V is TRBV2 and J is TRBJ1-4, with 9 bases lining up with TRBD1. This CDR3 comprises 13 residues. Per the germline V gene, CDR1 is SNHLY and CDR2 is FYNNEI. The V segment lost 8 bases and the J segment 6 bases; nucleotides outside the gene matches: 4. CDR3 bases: TGTGCCAGCCGGACAGGGGATTATGAAAAACTGTTTTTT. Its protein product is CASRTGDYEKLFF.

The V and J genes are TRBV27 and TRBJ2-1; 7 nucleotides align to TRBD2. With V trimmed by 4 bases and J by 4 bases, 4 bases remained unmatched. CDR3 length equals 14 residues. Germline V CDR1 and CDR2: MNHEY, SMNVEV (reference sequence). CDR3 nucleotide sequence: TGTGCCAGCAGTTCAGCGGGACCGTACAATGAGCAGTTCTTC. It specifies CASSSAGPYNEQFF.